Below are 7 T cell receptor beta chains sequenced from a single sample in a study of siplizumab effects on memory and regulatory T cells (dated by TCRdb to about 2019). Libraries were made using the immunoSEQ multiplex PCR assay. TCRdb re-hosts the immuneACCESS table, in-frame sequences only. Its copies lack some clones; in the studies checked, an unresolved V gene accounts for under half of them, and the cause for the rest is not known. The sample table lists 85,000 to 130,000 clones, nearly 95% of them with a count of one. The top ten clonotypes cover roughly 0.59% of the sample. The sample comprised Tregs sorted from blood. These receptors originate from a human donor in good health.

The chain combines TRBV30 with TRBJ2-7; D gene unclear. This CDR3 comprises 12 residues. V lost 0 bases, J lost 0 bases, and 3 bases lay in between. Germline assignment: CDR1 GTSNPN and CDR2 SVGIG (reference sequence). This CDR3 is CAWSVRSYEQYF. The CDR3 bases are TGTGCCTGGAGTGTACGCTCCTACGAGCAGTACTTC.

The gene calls are TRBV4-2 and TRBJ2-3, with 11 bases that match TRBD2. The CDR3 spans 21 residues. Germline CDR1 is LGHNA and CDR2 is YNFKEQ. Losses at the gene ends were 0 bases for V and 2 bases for J; bases not matched to a gene: 16. CDR3 amino acids: CASSQEVGSGWTSGFTDTQYF. The CDR3 DNA reads TGTGCCAGCAGCCAAGAAGTCGGGAGCGGATGGACTAGCGGGTTCACAGATACGCAGTATTTT.

The chain carries TRBV27 and TRBJ2-4; perhaps TRBD2 as D (5 bases). Germline CDR1 MNHEY, CDR2 SMNVEV (reference sequence). The CDR3 loop spans 15 amino acids. V dropped 6 bases and J dropped 2 bases, with 14 bases sitting between them. CDR3 coding DNA: TGTGCCAGCAGCCCCCTACTAGGACCCAAAAACATTCAGTACTTC. Protein product: CASSPLLGPKNIQYF.

This sequence joins TRBV6-5 and TRBJ2-7; D unclear. CDR1 is MNHEY, CDR2 SVGAGI, per germline. The CDR3 covers 13 residues. V was clipped by 6 bases and J by 3 bases, with 12 bases between them. Here the CDR3 DNA reads TGTGCCAGCAGATCTAAGACAAGCTACGAGCAGTACTTC. This sequence encodes CASRSKTSYEQYF.

The chain joins TRBV6-4 to TRBJ2-2; 7 nucleotides line up with TRBD1. This CDR3 is built from 15 residues. CDR1 is MRHNA and CDR2 is SNTAGT in the germline V gene. The ends lost 4 bases at V and 4 bases at J; junction bases unmatched: 6. CDR3 DNA: TGTGCCAGCAGTGTACAGGGGAGCGGCACCGGGGAGCTGTTTTTT. Protein sequence: CASSVQGSGTGELFF.

This chain uses TRBV27 with TRBJ2-1; 8 bases agree with TRBD2. Germline values: CDR1 MNHEY, CDR2 SMNVEV (reference sequence). This CDR3 spans 14 amino acids. Unmatched junction bases numbered 10, after V lost 6 bases and J lost 9 bases. CDR3 loop: CASRGLVRDTEQFF. CDR3 nucleotides: TGTGCCAGCAGGGGACTAGTGAGAGACACTGAGCAGTTCTTC.

This clone has a handful of counts. The rearrangement links TRBV14 to TRBJ1-2; D call uncertain. V lost 1 base and J 13 bases, leaving 13 bases between the germline ends. The germline CDR1 and CDR2 sequences are SGHDN and FVKESK. The CDR3 contains 12 residues. CDR3 DNA: TGTGCCAGCAGCCAAGTAGGTCTTTCTCTCACCTTC. The encoded protein is CASSQVGLSLTF. Looking up the rest from reference TRBV14 and TRBJ1-2 gives the full variable domain: EAGVTQFPSHSVIEKGQTVTLRCDPISGHDNLYWYRRVMGKEIKFLLHFVKESKQDESGMPNNRFLAERTGGTYSTLKVQPAELEDSGVYFCASSQVGLSLTFGSGTRLTVV.